The entry below describes one TCR beta chain. The method was immunoSEQ multiplex PCR; TCRdb's version includes in-frame clones alone and lacks a portion of them. The table lists about 390,000 clones, more than 75% of them singletons, with approximately 2.4% in the top ten. This sample is drawn from a study of blood T cell repertoires in COVID-19. Study-level information: T cells, B-cell-depleted T cells, or PBMCs provided the cDNA or gDNA that served as material.

The sequencing input was peripheral blood. The receptor comes from a woman aged 55-70 years with COVID-19, enrolled during active disease.

The CDR3 nucleotides are TGTGCCAGCAGCTTGGGGACTAGCGGGGGGCTCACCTGGGCCCAGTACTTC. Encoded protein: CASSLGTSGGLTWAQYF. The V call is TRBV7-2, the J call TRBJ2-5; TRBD2 aligns across 15 bases. The CDR3 contains 17 residues. Germline V gene sequence: CDR1 SGHTA, CDR2 FQGNSA. J gave up 9 bases and V 3 bases, and 11 bases lay outside the gene matches. Full variable domain (remainder filled in from reference TRBV7-2 and TRBJ2-5): GAGVSQSPSNKVTEKGKDVELRCDPISGHTALYWYRQSLGQGLEFLIYFQGNSAPDKSGLPSDRFSAERTGGSVSTLTIQRTQQEDSAVYLCASSLGTSGGLTWAQYFGPGTRLLVL.